Below are 23 T cell receptor beta chains sequenced from a single sample in a study of T cell clonality in common variable immunodeficiency. Sequencing used immunoSEQ multiplex PCR; TCRdb keeps in-frame clones, though not all of them. This repertoire holds some 60,000 clones, and none appear only once. Sequencing was carried out using peripheral blood mononuclear cells. The receptors stem from a person aged 18-70 years in good health.

This clone was recorded many times. The read stops 3 residues short of the end of the CDR3; the missing end is completed from the germline J gene. This chain connects TRBV19 to TRBJ2-5; D perhaps matches TRBD1 (6 bases). The CDR3 sequence is 15 residues long. Trimming shortened V by 5 bases and J by 2 bases, and 15 bases separated the two germline ends. The germline V gene has CDR1 LNHDA and CDR2 SQIVND (reference sequence). The CDR3 region is CASSPVWGQQETQYF. The DNA read from the CDR3 is TGTGCCAGTAGTCCCGTTTGGGGGCAGCAAGAGACC.

The table lists this clone with many counts. The read comes to an end 3 residues before the CDR3 does, leaving the germline J gene to fill in the end. The chain links TRBV12-3 or TRBV12-4 to TRBJ2-5; TRBD1 matches 7 bases. With V trimmed by 2 bases and J by 7 bases, 10 bases remained unmatched. The CDR3 totals 15 residues. The CDR3 protein is CASSLRDRTLGTQYF. The part of the CDR3 DNA that was read is TGTGCCAGCAGTTTAAGGGACAGAACCTTGGGGACC.

By proportion, this clone is medium-sized. The CDR3 end falls 3 residues outside the read, so it is completed with the germline J gene. The V and J genes are TRBV30 and TRBJ2-7; 10 bases agree with TRBD1. Germline CDR1 GTSNPN, CDR2 SVGIG (reference sequence). Trimming at V came to 3 bases and at J to 2 bases, leaving 1 base not matched to a gene. The CDR3 has 13 amino acids. The sequenced part of the CDR3 DNA is TGTGCCTGGAGGGACAGGGGGACCTACGAG. This encodes CAWRDRGTYE. The whole CDR3 reads CAWRDRGTYEQYF.

In this sample, this clone turned up many times. Read data end 3 residues before the CDR3 end; the end is taken from the germline J gene. The V gene is TRBV7-9, the J gene TRBJ1-1; D is unresolved. V was shortened by 3 bases and J by 0 bases, with 8 bases between the two germline ends. The length of the CDR3 is 14 residues. Germline V gives CDR1 SEHNR, CDR2 FQNEAQ (reference sequence). The DNA read from the CDR3 is TGTGCCAGCAGCTTCGGACTCATGAACACTGAA. Residues: CASSFGLMNTE. The full-length CDR3 reads as CASSFGLMNTEAFF.

This clone was picked up many times. The read terminates 3 residues ahead of where the CDR3 ends, so the germline J gene completes it. The gene calls are TRBV5-1 and TRBJ1-1, with D possibly matching TRBD1 (6 bases). Trimming stripped 7 bases from V and 4 bases from J, with 17 bases between. The germline gives CDR1 SGHRS, CDR2 YFSETQ. The length of the CDR3 is 14 residues. CDR3 loop: CASEGEGRGTEAFF. The CDR3 DNA, read in part, is TGCGCCAGCGAGGGGGAGGGAAGGGGCACTGAA.

This clone has ten or more counts. The read halts 3 residues ahead of the CDR3 end, with the missing end drawn from the germline J gene. This rearrangement joins TRBV6-2 or TRBV6-3 to TRBJ2-7, with a tentative D call TRBD1 (6 bases). Germline CDR1 is MNHEY and CDR2 is SVGEGT. V was clipped by 10 bases and J by 2 bases, with 18 bases between them. CDR3 length equals 14 residues. This chain's CDR3 is CATRRTVSPYEQYF. The CDR3 bases that were read are TGTGCCACCCGACGGACAGTTTCTCCCTACGAG.

Many counts were recorded for this clone. The read ends 3 residues before the CDR3 terminus; that terminus is restored from the germline J gene. The chain is built from TRBV19 and TRBJ2-1, with D unclear. Trimming removed 9 bases at V and 0 bases at J, with 9 bases between. Germline loops: CDR1 LNHDA, CDR2 SQIVND (reference sequence). This CDR3 spans 13 amino acids. The CDR3 DNA, read in part, is TGTGCCAGCCGGCGGAGCTCCTACAATGAG. Amino acid sequence: CASRRSSYNE. The whole CDR3 protein is CASRRSSYNEQFF.

In regard to this clone: The read stops 3 residues short of the end of the CDR3; the missing end is completed from the germline J gene. The chain uses TRBV5-1 and TRBJ2-3; weak D call: TRBD1 (5 bases). This CDR3 has 14 residues. V lost 4 bases, J lost 5 bases, and 14 bases lay in between. Per the germline V gene, CDR1 is SGHRS and CDR2 is YFSETQ. Incomplete CDR3 DNA: TGCGCCAGCAGCCCAGAAGGGGTGGTAGATACG. This sequence encodes CASSPEGVVDT. The complete CDR3 protein is CASSPEGVVDTQYF.

Many counts were recorded for this clone. The CDR3 end is not reached by the read, which stops 3 residues before it; the germline J gene fills it in. The rearrangement joins TRBV7-3 to TRBJ1-1; 8 bases line up with TRBD1. The CDR3 has 13 residues. Trimming removed 6 bases from V and 7 bases from J; junction bases left unmatched: 7. Germline CDR1 SGHTA, CDR2 FQGTGA. The CDR3 DNA, read in part, is TGTGCCAGCAGTCCGCAGGGGGCTCATGAA. This gives the protein CASSPQGAHE. The CDR3 in full is CASSPQGAHEAFF. Based on the CDR3 plus reference TRBV7-3 and TRBJ1-1, the full variable domain is GAGVSQTPSNKVTEKGKYVELRCDPISGHTALYWYRQSLGQGPEFLIYFQGTGAADDSGLPNDRFFAVRPEGSVSTLKIQRTERGDSAVYLCASSPQGAHEAFFGQGTRLTVV.

This clone was seen ten or more times. Coverage ceases 3 residues before the CDR3 finishes, and the germline J gene fills in the end. The V call is TRBV29-1, the J call TRBJ2-3, with TRBD2 identical over 16 bases. The germline V gene encodes CDR1 SQVTM and CDR2 ANQGSEA. This CDR3 comprises 15 residues. With 3 bases clipped from V and 4 bases from J, the junction kept 1 base outside the gene matches. CDR3 sequence reads: CSVDGTSGRADTQYF. The DNA read from the CDR3 is TGCAGCGTTGATGGGACTAGCGGGAGGGCAGATACG.

This clone was observed many times. The missing CDR3 end, 3 residues past where the read stops, is filled in from the germline J gene. This chain connects TRBV5-1 to TRBJ1-2; 8 bases are a match to TRBD1. V shed 0 bases, J shed 0 bases, and the junction held 7 bases outside the gene matches. The CDR3 length is 17 residues. In germline, CDR1 is SGHRS, CDR2 YFSETQ. The CDR3 is CASSLGTGGLANYGYTF. The sequenced CDR3 bases are TGCGCCAGCAGCTTGGGCACAGGGGGATTAGCTAACTATGGC. The full variable domain, with the rest looked up from reference TRBV5-1 and TRBJ1-2, is KAGVTQTPRYLIKTRGQQVTLSCSPISGHRSVSWYQQTPGQGLQFLFEYFSETQRNKGNFPGRFSGRQFSNSRSEMNVSTLELGDSALYLCASSLGTGGLANYGYTFGSGTRLTVV.

The table lists this clone with many counts. Sequencing ends 3 residues short of the CDR3 end; the germline J gene provides the rest. The chain is built from TRBV19 and TRBJ2-1, with TRBD2 identical over 11 bases. Germline lookup yields CDR1 LNHDA and CDR2 SQIVND (reference sequence). The CDR3 runs to 17 residues. V gave up 4 bases and J gave up 5 bases; unmatched junction bases: 10. CDR3 sequence: CASSTSLAGGMNNEQFF. CDR3 DNA (partial): TGTGCCAGTAGTACCAGTTTAGCGGGAGGGATGAACAATGAG. The variable domain in full, with the rest retrieved from reference TRBV19 and TRBJ2-1, is DGGITQSPKYLFRKEGQNVTLSCEQNLNHDAMYWYRQDPGQGLRLIYYSQIVNDFQKGDIAEGYSVSREKKESFPLTVTSAQKNPTAFYLCASSTSLAGGMNNEQFFGPGTRLTVL.

This clone has a count of ten or more. Relative to the germline gene, one junction end is altered; a read error may explain this. The read gets to within 3 residues of the CDR3 end, and the germline J gene fills in the rest. The chain has TRBV4-2 and TRBJ1-2, with D perhaps matching TRBD1 (5 bases). The CDR3 totals 15 residues. CDR1 and CDR2 from the germline V gene are LGHNA and YNFKEQ. CDR3 residues: CASSQEARAAYGYTF. The CDR3 bases that were read are TGCGCCAGCAGCCAAGAGGCCAGGGCGGCCTATGGC.

There are many counts of this clone. The DNA ends 3 residues before the CDR3 does, and the rest of the CDR3 is filled in from the germline J gene. V is TRBV20-1 and J is TRBJ2-2; 7 positions agree with TRBD2. Germline CDR1 is DFQATT and CDR2 is SNEGSKA (reference sequence). The CDR3 runs to 16 residues. V lost 5 bases to trimming and J lost 6 bases; unmatched junction nucleotides: 15. The sequenced CDR3 bases are TGCAGTGCTGGACCTACAGCGGGGTTTAGGGCCGGGGAG. Translating gives CSAGPTAGFRAGE. The full-length CDR3 reads as CSAGPTAGFRAGELFF.

This clone was seen ten or more times. The CDR3 end falls 3 residues outside the read, so it is completed with the germline J gene. The gene calls are TRBV29-1 and TRBJ2-7, with D maybe TRBD1 (5 bases). V lost 5 bases and J lost 2, with 10 bases in between. Germline values: CDR1 SQVTM, CDR2 ANQGSEA. This CDR3 region has 12 residues. This CDR3 reads CSVSAGTYEQYF. The CDR3 bases that were read are TGCAGCGTTTCGGCAGGGACCTACGAG.

The table lists this clone with many counts. The DNA ends 3 residues before the CDR3 does, and the rest of the CDR3 is filled in from the germline J gene. The chain has TRBV28 and TRBJ2-7, with 10 bases aligning to TRBD1. This CDR3 is 12 amino acids long. Germline V gene sequence: CDR1 MDHEN, CDR2 SYDVKM. The V and J ends lost 11 bases and 3 bases, in that order; junction bases with no gene match: 4. The CDR3 here is CAARDRGYEQYF. The DNA read from the CDR3 is TGTGCCGCAAGGGACAGGGGCTACGAG.

This clone has ten or more counts. The sequence runs out 3 residues before the end of the CDR3; the remainder is reconstructed from the germline J gene. V usage is TRBV19 and J usage is TRBJ2-2; possible D gene TRBD2, 6 bases. There are 14 residues in the CDR3. V was cut by 1 base and J by 6 bases, with 9 bases left in between. Germline V lookup: CDR1 LNHDA, CDR2 SQIVND (reference sequence). This chain's CDR3 is CASSIVGGSGELFF. The covered CDR3 bases are TGTGCCAGTAGTATAGTGGGGGGATCCGGGGAG.

The sample holds many counts of this clone. The read comes to an end 3 residues before the CDR3 does, leaving the germline J gene to fill in the end. The chain employs TRBV6-2 or TRBV6-3 and TRBJ1-6; TRBD1 matches 8 bases. V dropped 5 bases and J dropped 8; count of bases not matched to a gene: 5. The germline V gene has CDR1 MNHEY and CDR2 SVGEGT. CDR3 length equals 14 residues. The CDR3 bases that were read are TGTGCCAGCAGTCAAACAGGGGGATATTCACCC. It codes for CASSQTGGYSP. The whole CDR3 protein reads CASSQTGGYSPLHF.

This clone was counted ten times or more. The read ends 3 residues before the CDR3 terminus; that terminus is restored from the germline J gene. The gene calls are TRBV18 and TRBJ2-7; TRBD2 might be the D (6 bases). This CDR3 is 15 amino acids long. V lost 0 bases to trimming and J lost 2 bases, with 11 bases between them. Germline CDR1 reads KGHSH; CDR2 reads LQKENI. The CDR3 DNA, read in part, is TGTGCCAGCTCACCACCGTCGCGGGGCCCCTACGAG. Its protein is CASSPPSRGPYE. The full-length CDR3 reads as CASSPPSRGPYEQYF.

This clone was found many times. The read finishes 3 residues shy of the CDR3 end, and the germline J gene is used to complete it. The chain has TRBV13 and TRBJ2-7; D gene uncertain. CDR1 PRHDT and CDR2 FYEKMQ come from the germline V gene (reference sequence). The V end was cut by 0 bases, the J end by 6 bases, with 6 bases between. The CDR3 length is 12 residues. The covered CDR3 bases are TGTGCCAGCAGCTTAGGCCCGTTCGAG. Translated, it gives CASSLGPFE. The full CDR3 is CASSLGPFEQYF.

This clone was found many times. Coverage ceases 3 residues before the CDR3 finishes, and the germline J gene fills in the end. The V gene is TRBV18, the J gene TRBJ2-3; 12 positions match TRBD2. J gave up 0 bases and V 6 bases, and 1 base lay outside the gene matches. CDR3 length: 15 amino acids. In germline, CDR1 is KGHSH, CDR2 LQKENI. This CDR3 reads CASSGTSGSTDTQYF. The CDR3 bases that were read are TGTGCCAGCTCGGGGACTAGCGGGAGCACAGATACG.

This clone was seen repeatedly, ten times or more. The CDR3 goes on 3 residues after the read ends, and that part is filled in from the germline J gene. The chain combines TRBV19 with TRBJ1-1; no clear D. The CDR3 sequence is 17 residues long. Germline V gene data show CDR1 as LNHDA and CDR2 as SQIVND (reference sequence). V was pared by 3 bases and J by 0 bases, with 17 bases between. Incomplete CDR3 DNA: TGTGCCAGTAGTATCCACGTCGCACAGCTAATGAACACTGAA. This encodes CASSIHVAQLMNTE. The complete CDR3 protein is CASSIHVAQLMNTEAFF.

There are many counts of this clone. The sequenced fragment ends 3 residues before the CDR3 boundary, so the rest is inferred from the germline J gene. This chain links TRBV19 with TRBJ2-7, with D unclear. The CDR3 has 14 residues. The ends were cut back, 5 bases at V and 1 base at J, with 12 bases in the middle. Germline V gene sequence: CDR1 LNHDA, CDR2 SQIVND (reference sequence). The CDR3 here is CASSLLVGSYEQYF. CDR3 DNA (partial): TGTGCCAGTAGTCTCCTAGTTGGGTCCTACGAG. The complete variable domain, with remaining parts taken from reference TRBV19 and TRBJ2-7, reads DGGITQSPKYLFRKEGQNVTLSCEQNLNHDAMYWYRQDPGQGLRLIYYSQIVNDFQKGDIAEGYSVSREKKESFPLTVTSAQKNPTAFYLCASSLLVGSYEQYFGPGTRLTVT.